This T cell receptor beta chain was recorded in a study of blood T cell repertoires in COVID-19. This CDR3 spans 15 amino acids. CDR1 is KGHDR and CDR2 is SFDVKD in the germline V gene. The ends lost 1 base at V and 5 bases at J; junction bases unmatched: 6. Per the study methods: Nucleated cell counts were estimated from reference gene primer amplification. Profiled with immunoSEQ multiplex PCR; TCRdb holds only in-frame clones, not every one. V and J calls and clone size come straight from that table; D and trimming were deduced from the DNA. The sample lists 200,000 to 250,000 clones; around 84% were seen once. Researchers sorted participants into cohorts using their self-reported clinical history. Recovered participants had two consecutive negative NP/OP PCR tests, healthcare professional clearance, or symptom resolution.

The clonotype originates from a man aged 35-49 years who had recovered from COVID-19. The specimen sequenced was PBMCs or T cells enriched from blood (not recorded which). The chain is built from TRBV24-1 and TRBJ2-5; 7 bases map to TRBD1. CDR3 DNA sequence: TGTGCCACCAGTGATTTTAAGGGGGCTGGGGAGACCCAGTACTTC. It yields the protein CATSDFKGAGETQYF.